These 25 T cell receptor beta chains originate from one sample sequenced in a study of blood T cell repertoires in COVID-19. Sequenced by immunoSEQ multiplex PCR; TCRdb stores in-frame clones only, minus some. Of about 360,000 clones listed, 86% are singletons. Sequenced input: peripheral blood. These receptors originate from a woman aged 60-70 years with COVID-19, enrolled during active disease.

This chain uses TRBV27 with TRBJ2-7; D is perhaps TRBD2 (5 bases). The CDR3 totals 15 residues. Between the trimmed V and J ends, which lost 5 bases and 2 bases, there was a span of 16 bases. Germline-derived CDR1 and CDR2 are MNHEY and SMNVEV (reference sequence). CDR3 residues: CASSPLGVGTYEQYF. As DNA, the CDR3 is TGTGCCAGCAGTCCGCTCGGGGTGGGTACCTACGAGCAGTACTTC.

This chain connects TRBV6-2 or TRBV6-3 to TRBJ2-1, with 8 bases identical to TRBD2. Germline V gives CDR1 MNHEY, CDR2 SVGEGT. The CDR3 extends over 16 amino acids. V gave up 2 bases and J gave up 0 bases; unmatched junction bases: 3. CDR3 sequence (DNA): TGTGCCAGCAGTTACGTAGCGGGGAGCTCCTACAATGAGCAGTTCTTC. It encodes CASSYVAGSSYNEQFF.

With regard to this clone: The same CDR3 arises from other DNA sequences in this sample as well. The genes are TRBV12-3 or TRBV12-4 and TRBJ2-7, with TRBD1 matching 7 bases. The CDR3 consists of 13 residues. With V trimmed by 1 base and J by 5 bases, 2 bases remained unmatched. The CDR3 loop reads CASSLGQGDEQYF. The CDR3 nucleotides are TGTGCCAGCAGTTTAGGACAGGGAGACGAGCAGTACTTC.

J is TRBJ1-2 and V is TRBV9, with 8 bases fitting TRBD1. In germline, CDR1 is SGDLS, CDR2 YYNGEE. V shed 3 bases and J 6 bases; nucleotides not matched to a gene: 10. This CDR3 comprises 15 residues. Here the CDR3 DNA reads TGTGCCAGCAGCGCAGGACAGGGAACAGGACATGGCTACACCTTC. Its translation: CASSAGQGTGHGYTF.

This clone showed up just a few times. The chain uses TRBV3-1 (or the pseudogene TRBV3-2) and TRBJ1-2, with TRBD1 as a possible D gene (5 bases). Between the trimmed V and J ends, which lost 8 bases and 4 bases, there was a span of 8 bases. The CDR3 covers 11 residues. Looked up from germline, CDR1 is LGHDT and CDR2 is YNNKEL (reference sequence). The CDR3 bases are TGTGCCAGCGCGGGACTCTATGGCTACACCTTC. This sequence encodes CASAGLYGYTF.

DNA for the CDR3: TGTGCCAGCTCACCCGCAACTACAGGGGTTGGAAACACCATATATTTT. Encoded protein: CASSPATTGVGNTIYF. The V gene is TRBV18, the J gene TRBJ1-3, with 7 bases matching TRBD1. V was pared by 3 bases and J by 3 bases, with 8 bases of the junction left unmatched. Looked up from germline, CDR1 is KGHSH and CDR2 is LQKENI. This CDR3 is 16 amino acids long.

The CDR3 protein is CAGKSGGAGEQFF. CDR3 nucleotide sequence: TGTGCCGGAAAAAGCGGGGGGGCGGGTGAGCAGTTCTTC. The chain links TRBV2 to TRBJ2-1, with 10 bases aligning to TRBD2. In germline, CDR1 is SNHLY, CDR2 FYNNEI. The CDR3 runs 13 residues. The ends lost 11 bases at V and 9 bases at J; junction bases unmatched: 10.

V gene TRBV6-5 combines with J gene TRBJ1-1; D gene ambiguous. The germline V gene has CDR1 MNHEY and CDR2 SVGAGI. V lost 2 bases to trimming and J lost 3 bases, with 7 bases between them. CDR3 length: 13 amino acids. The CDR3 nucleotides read TGTGCCAGCAGTTACATGGAGGACACTGAAGCTTTCTTT. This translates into CASSYMEDTEAFF.

CDR3 in amino acids: CSASMQGGIDEQYF. CDR3 DNA sequence: TGCAGTGCTAGTATGCAGGGGGGTATCGACGAGCAGTACTTC. The chain uses TRBV20-1 and TRBJ2-7, with D perhaps matching TRBD1 (7 bases). The length of the CDR3 is 14 residues. Germline V lookup: CDR1 DFQATT, CDR2 SNEGSKA (reference sequence). The V end lost 3 bases, the J end lost 5 bases, and 17 bases lay between the germline ends.

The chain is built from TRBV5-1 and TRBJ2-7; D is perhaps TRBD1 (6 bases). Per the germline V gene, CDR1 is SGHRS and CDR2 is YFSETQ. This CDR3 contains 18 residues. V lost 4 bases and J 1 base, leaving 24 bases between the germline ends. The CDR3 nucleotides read TGCGCCAGCAGCCCTTCAGGGCAGGGGTTCCATCAGTCCTACGAGCAGTACTTC. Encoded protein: CASSPSGQGFHQSYEQYF.

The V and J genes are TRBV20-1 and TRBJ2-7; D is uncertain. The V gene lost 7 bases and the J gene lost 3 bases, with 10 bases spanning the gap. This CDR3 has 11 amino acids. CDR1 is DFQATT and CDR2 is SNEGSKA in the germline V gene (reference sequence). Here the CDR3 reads CSVSEFYEQYF. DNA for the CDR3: TGCAGTGTTTCCGAGTTCTACGAGCAGTACTTC.

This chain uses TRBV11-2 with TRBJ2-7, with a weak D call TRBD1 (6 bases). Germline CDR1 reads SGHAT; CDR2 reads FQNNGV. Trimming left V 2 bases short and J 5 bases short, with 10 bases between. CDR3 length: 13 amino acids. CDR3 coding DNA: TGTGCCAGCAGCTTAACAGGGTCTGACGAGCAGTACTTC. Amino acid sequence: CASSLTGSDEQYF. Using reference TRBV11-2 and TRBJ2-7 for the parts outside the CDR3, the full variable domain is EAGVAQSPRYKIIEKRQSVAFWCNPISGHATLYWYQQILGQGPKLLIQFQNNGVVDDSQLPKDRFSAERLKGVDSTLKIQPAKLEDSAVYLCASSLTGSDEQYFGPGTRLTVT.

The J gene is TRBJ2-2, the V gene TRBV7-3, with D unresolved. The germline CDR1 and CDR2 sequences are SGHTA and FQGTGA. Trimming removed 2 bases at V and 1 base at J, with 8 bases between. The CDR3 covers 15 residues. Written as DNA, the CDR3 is TGTGCCAGCAGCTTATTCGGCGGGAACACCGGGGAGCTGTTTTTT. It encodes CASSLFGGNTGELFF. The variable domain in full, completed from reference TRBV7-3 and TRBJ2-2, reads GAGVSQTPSNKVTEKGKYVELRCDPISGHTALYWYRQSLGQGPEFLIYFQGTGAADDSGLPNDRFFAVRPEGSVSTLKIQRTERGDSAVYLCASSLFGGNTGELFFGEGSRLTVL.

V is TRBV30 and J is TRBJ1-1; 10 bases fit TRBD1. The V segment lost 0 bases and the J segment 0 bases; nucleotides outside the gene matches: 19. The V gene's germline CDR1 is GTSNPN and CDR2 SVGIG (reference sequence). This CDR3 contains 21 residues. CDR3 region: CAWSVGPLDRGLIPMNTEAFF. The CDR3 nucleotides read TGTGCCTGGAGTGTAGGGCCCCTCGACAGGGGGCTTATTCCTATGAACACTGAAGCTTTCTTT.

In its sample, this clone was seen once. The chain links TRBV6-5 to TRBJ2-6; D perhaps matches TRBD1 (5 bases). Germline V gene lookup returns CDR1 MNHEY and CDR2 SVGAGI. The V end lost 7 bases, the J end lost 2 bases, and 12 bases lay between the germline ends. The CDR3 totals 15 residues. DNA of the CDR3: TGTGCCAGCAACCTCAGGGTCGCTGGGGCCAACGTCCTGACTTTC. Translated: CASNLRVAGANVLTF.

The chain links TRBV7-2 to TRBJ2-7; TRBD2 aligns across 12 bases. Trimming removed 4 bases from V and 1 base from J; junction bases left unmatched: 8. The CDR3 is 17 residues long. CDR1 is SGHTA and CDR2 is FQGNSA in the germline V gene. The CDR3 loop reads CASSSLLAGGRSYEQYF. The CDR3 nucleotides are TGTGCCAGCAGCTCTCTTCTAGCGGGGGGGCGTTCCTACGAGCAGTACTTC.

The CDR3 coding sequence is TGTGCCAGCAGTTTAACAGGGGGCTGGGACACCATATATTTT. Protein sequence: CASSLTGGWDTIYF. V gene TRBV2 combines with J gene TRBJ1-3; 9 bases are a match to TRBD1. Germline CDR1 is SNHLY and CDR2 is FYNNEI. The CDR3 has 14 residues. The junction had 7 bases not matched to a gene; V was cut back by 5 bases and J by 8 bases.

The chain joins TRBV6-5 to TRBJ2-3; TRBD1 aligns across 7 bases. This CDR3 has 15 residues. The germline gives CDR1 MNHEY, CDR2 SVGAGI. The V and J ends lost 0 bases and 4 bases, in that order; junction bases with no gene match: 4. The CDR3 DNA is TGTGCCAGCAGTTACTCGTCGACAGGGTCAGATACGCAGTATTTT. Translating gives CASSYSSTGSDTQYF.

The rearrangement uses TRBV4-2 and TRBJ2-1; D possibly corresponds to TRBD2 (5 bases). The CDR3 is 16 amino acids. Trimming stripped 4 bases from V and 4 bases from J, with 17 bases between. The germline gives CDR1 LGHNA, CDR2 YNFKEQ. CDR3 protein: CASSPDSYPTYNEQFF. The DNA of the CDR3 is TGTGCCAGCAGCCCGGACTCCTACCCTACGTACAATGAGCAGTTCTTC.

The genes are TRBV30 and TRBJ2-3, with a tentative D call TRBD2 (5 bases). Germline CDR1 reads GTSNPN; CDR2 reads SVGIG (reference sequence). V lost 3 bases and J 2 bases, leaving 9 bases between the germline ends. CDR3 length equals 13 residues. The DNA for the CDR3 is TGTGCCTGGAGCCGGGGTAACACAGATACGCAGTATTTT. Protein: CAWSRGNTDTQYF.

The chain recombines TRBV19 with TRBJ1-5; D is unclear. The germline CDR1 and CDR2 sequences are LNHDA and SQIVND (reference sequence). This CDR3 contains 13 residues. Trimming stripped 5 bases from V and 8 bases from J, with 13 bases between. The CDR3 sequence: CASSAGLSKPQHF. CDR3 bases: TGTGCCAGTAGTGCGGGCCTATCCAAGCCCCAGCATTTT.

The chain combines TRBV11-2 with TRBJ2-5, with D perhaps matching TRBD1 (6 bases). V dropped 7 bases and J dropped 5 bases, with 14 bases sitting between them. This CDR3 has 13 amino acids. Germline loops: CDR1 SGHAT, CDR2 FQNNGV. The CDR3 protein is CASTSSRGETQYF. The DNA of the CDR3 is TGTGCCAGCACCTCAAGTAGGGGGGAGACCCAGTACTTC.

CDR3 coding DNA: TGTGCCAGCATAGAACAGGGTTTTGGGCAGCCCCAGCATTTT. It specifies CASIEQGFGQPQHF. The gene calls are TRBV6-6 and TRBJ1-5; maybe TRBD1 (6 bases). Germline lookup yields CDR1 MNHNY and CDR2 SVGAGI (reference sequence). The CDR3 sequence is 14 residues long. V lost 7 bases, J lost 7 bases, and 17 bases lay in between.

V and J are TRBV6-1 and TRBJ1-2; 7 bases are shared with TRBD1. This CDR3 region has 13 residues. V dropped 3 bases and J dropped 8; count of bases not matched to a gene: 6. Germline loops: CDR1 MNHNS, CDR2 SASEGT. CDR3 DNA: TGTGCCAGCAGTGATAACAGGGGAGGAGGCTACACCTTC. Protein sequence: CASSDNRGGGYTF.

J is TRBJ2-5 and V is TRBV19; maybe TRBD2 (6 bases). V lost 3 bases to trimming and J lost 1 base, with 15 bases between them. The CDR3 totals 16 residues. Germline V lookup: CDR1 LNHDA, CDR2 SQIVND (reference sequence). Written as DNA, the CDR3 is TGTGCCAGTAGTATTACACGGACTATCTTCCAAGAGACCCAGTACTTC. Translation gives CASSITRTIFQETQYF.